This T cell receptor beta chain derives from a study of cytomegalovirus exposure and HLA in healthy donors. Across the whole study: The approximately 120 validation repertoires matched the 600 to 700 first-cohort repertoires in platform, a later analysis reported. General study findings and limits: That first-cohort TCR clusters tended to co-occur in the 120 or so validation repertoires was found in a later analysis. Usually a TCR sequence was rare, but some public TCRs were found in many donors. Reports indicated that the classifier achieved high specificity and sensitivity in diagnosing cytomegalovirus status.

Measured with immunoSEQ multiplex PCR; TCRdb has only the in-frame clones, and not every one. The repertoire holds approximately 120,000 clones, with around 86% as singletons. There are 12 residues in the CDR3. Looked up from germline, CDR1 is LNHDA and CDR2 is SQIVND (reference sequence). V was pared by 0 bases and J by 13 bases, with 10 bases between. Regarding this clone: The antigen is not known.

Sequencing used PBMCs. This sequence joins TRBV19 and TRBJ2-1; D perhaps matches TRBD1 (6 bases). This sequence originates from a woman aged 18-30 years in good health and CMV-seronegative. The CDR3 bases are TGTGCCAGTAGTATAGATCGGACAGTTCAGTTCTTC. This encodes CASSIDRTVQFF. The entire variable domain, with the rest obtained from reference TRBV19 and TRBJ2-1, is as follows: DGGITQSPKYLFRKEGQNVTLSCEQNLNHDAMYWYRQDPGQGLRLIYYSQIVNDFQKGDIAEGYSVSREKKESFPLTVTSAQKNPTAFYLCASSIDRTVQFFGPGTRLTVL.